Each of the 10 T cell receptor beta chains below was sequenced from the same sample in a study of TIL therapy for anti-PD-1-resistant metastatic lung cancer (dated by TCRdb to the early 2020s). The sample's time point, from its label and the paper: pre-treatment sample, taken before nivolumab and TIL therapy. Baseline tumor samples were excised metastases, mostly pleural nodules or supraclavicular lymph nodes, from the same resection used to grow TIL. Using bias-controlled multiplex PCR with the immunoSEQ v3 hsTCRB kit, the TCR beta CDR3 regions were amplified from genomic DNA. The table was pulled from immuneACCESS by TCRdb, which kept in-frame rearrangements only. Such tables lose some clones; where checked, under half of the loss comes from unresolved V genes, and the rest has no known cause. For this sample the table gives roughly 2,400 clones, of which roughly four fifths were detected only once. In total, the top ten clones hold 16% of the sample.

This material consisted of tumor tissue, taken at baseline. These receptors originate from a person aged 25 to 80 with non-small cell lung cancer. Some clones in this sample may be carry-over from other donors' samples.

CDR3 sequence (DNA): TGTGCCAGCAGCGTTAGCGGATTCTCTGGGGCCAACGTCCTGACTTTC. Translated: CASSVSGFSGANVLTF. The genes are TRBV7-2 and TRBJ2-6, with D possibly being TRBD2 (6 bases). V lost 5 bases to trimming and J lost 0 bases, with 11 bases between them. CDR1 and CDR2 from the germline V gene are SGHTA and FQGNSA. This CDR3 region has 16 residues.

The count of this clone is one. The junction departs from the called germline gene at one end, perhaps through a read error. This chain connects TRBV5-4 to TRBJ2-7, with D tentatively TRBD1 (5 bases). The length of the CDR3 is 14 residues. The V gene's germline CDR1 is SGHNT and CDR2 YYREEE (reference sequence). The CDR3 nucleotides are TGCGCCAGCAGCCAAGATCAGGGATGGTACGAGCAGTACTTC. Protein: CASSQDQGWYEQYF.

The CDR3 loop is CASSKSGSRSYNEQFF. As DNA, the CDR3 is TGTGCCAGCAGCAAATCAGGGAGCAGGTCCTACAATGAGCAGTTCTTC. V gene TRBV9 combines with J gene TRBJ2-1, with D perhaps assigned TRBD1 or TRBD2 (5 bases each). The V and J ends lost 4 bases and 1 base respectively, with 15 bases between them. This CDR3 is built from 16 residues. Germline assignment: CDR1 SGDLS and CDR2 YYNGEE. Variable domain in full (rest from reference TRBV9 and TRBJ2-1): DSGVTQTPKHLITATGQRVTLRCSPRSGDLSVYWYQQSLDQGLQFLIQYYNGEERAKGNILERFSAQQFPDLHSELNLSSLELGDSALYFCASSKSGSRSYNEQFFGPGTRLTVL.

The chain is built from TRBV6-1 and TRBJ1-2, with D perhaps matching TRBD1 (6 bases). The germline V gene has CDR1 MNHNS and CDR2 SASEGT. V was pared by 3 bases and J by 5 bases, with 13 bases between. This CDR3 is 14 amino acids long. The CDR3 region has the DNA TGTGCCAGCAGTGATACAGGGAATTGGTATGGCTACACCTTC. This gives the protein CASSDTGNWYGYTF.

The chain carries TRBV7-9 and TRBJ2-6; D unresolved. The length of the CDR3 is 14 residues. Trimming shortened V by 9 bases and J by 0 bases, and 9 bases separated the two germline ends. Germline CDR1 reads SEHNR; CDR2 reads FQNEAQ (reference sequence). CDR3 region: CASARNSGANVLTF. CDR3 in DNA: TGTGCCAGTGCTCGGAACTCTGGGGCCAACGTCCTGACTTTC.

V usage is TRBV6-1 and J usage is TRBJ1-1; 11 bases are shared with TRBD1. CDR3 length: 13 residues. Germline lookup yields CDR1 MNHNS and CDR2 SASEGT. V lost 8 bases, J lost 6 bases, and 5 bases stayed unmatched. The CDR3 spells CASAVGQGAEAFF. In DNA, the CDR3 is TGTGCCAGCGCGGTGGGACAGGGGGCTGAAGCTTTCTTT.

The V and J genes are TRBV19 and TRBJ1-1; tentatively, D is TRBD1 (5 bases). Germline V CDR1 and CDR2: LNHDA, SQIVND (reference sequence). Between the trimmed V and J ends, which lost 9 bases and 7 bases, there was a span of 21 bases. The CDR3 sequence is 14 residues long. CDR3 nucleotide sequence: TGTGCCAGCGACGACCTGGGGCTTACGAATGAAGCTTTCTTT. The encoded protein is CASDDLGLTNEAFF.

This clone was counted only a few times. The rearrangement links TRBV2 to TRBJ1-1; D is undetermined. The CDR3 totals 13 residues. Between the trimmed V and J ends, which lost 3 bases and 0 bases, there was a span of 5 bases. CDR1 is SNHLY and CDR2 is FYNNEI in the germline V gene. CDR3 in amino acids: CASSDTVNTEAFF. DNA for the CDR3: TGTGCCAGCAGTGATACGGTGAACACTGAAGCTTTCTTT.

There are a few counts of this clone. V gene TRBV11-3 combines with J gene TRBJ1-6; D gene uncertain. Germline V CDR1 and CDR2: SGHNT, YENEEA. CDR3 size: 15 residues. Trimming pared 5 bases from V and 7 bases from J, leaving 15 bases between. CDR3 sequence reads: CASSQHTGPNSPLHF. The CDR3 DNA sequence: TGTGCCAGCAGCCAACATACCGGGCCCAATTCACCCCTCCACTTT.

The genes are TRBV19 and TRBJ1-5; D uncertain. Germline values: CDR1 LNHDA, CDR2 SQIVND (reference sequence). Trimming shortened V by 3 bases and J by 0 bases, and 9 bases separated the two germline ends. This CDR3 is built from 15 residues. CDR3: CASSIASPSNQPQHF. The CDR3 DNA sequence: TGTGCCAGTAGTATCGCCAGCCCTAGCAATCAGCCCCAGCATTTT.